Here is one TCR beta chain with its context. Its specificity is unknown. The sample comes from a study of lymphopenia after photon versus proton radiotherapy. Study-wide points: Authors raise, but do not show, better survival with proton therapy. Under photons, naive T cells and diversity fell while effector/memory populations rose. After the lymphocyte nadir, photon-treated repertoires showed oligoclonal expansion, especially of CD8+ Temra cells. Post-nadir TCR diversity decline inversely tracked overall survival among those who died.

The table came from immunoSEQ multiplex PCR; TCRdb's copy has only in-frame clones and leaves some out. The table lists tens of thousands of clones, 87% of them singletons, with 11% in the top ten. The CDR3 has 14 residues. Trimming cost V 0 bases and J 4 bases, with 9 bases left between them. Germline V CDR1 and CDR2: SGHRS, YFSETQ. This sequence originates from an elderly man with esophageal cancer. The sample in question was peripheral blood, obtained from a patient treated with proton-based radiotherapy. The chain recombines TRBV5-1 with TRBJ2-3, with TRBD2 as a possible D gene (6 bases). CDR3 amino acids: CASSLGGGADTQYF. DNA for the CDR3: TGCGCCAGCAGCTTGGGTGGCGGGGCAGATACGCAGTATTTT.